The present T cell receptor beta chain was sequenced within a study of blood T cell repertoires in COVID-19. About the research overall: T cells, B-cell-depleted T cells, or PBMCs supplied cDNA or gDNA.

The repertoire was sequenced with immunoSEQ multiplex PCR; TCRdb's copy has only in-frame clones and lacks some. Of 200,000 to 250,000 clones in the sample, approximately 83% were seen once. The germline V gene encodes CDR1 MDHEN and CDR2 SYDVKM. V was trimmed by 3 bases and J by 5 bases, leaving 13 bases between them. The CDR3 is 14 amino acids. The rearrangement joins TRBV28 to TRBJ2-5; D remains ambiguous. This TCR derives from a woman aged 60 to 75 who had recovered from COVID-19. Sequenced material: PBMCs or T cells enriched from blood (not recorded which). DNA of the CDR3: TGTGCCAGCAGTTTTCAGCGTAGAAGGGAGACCCAGTACTTC. Protein sequence: CASSFQRRRETQYF.